This T cell receptor (beta chain) is from a study of blood T cell repertoires in COVID-19. Study-level background: COVID-19 samples from acute and convalescent phases originated in the United States, Italy and Spain.

This clone was seen only a few times. Losses at the gene ends were 2 bases for V and 2 bases for J; bases not matched to a gene: 7. CDR3 length: 17 residues. Germline lookup yields CDR1 SGHAT and CDR2 FQNNGV. TCRdb keeps only in-frame clones here, not all; method: immunoSEQ multiplex PCR. This table has a few hundred thousand clones, 88% appearing once. Participants had their cohort set by participant-reported clinical history. J is TRBJ2-3 and V is TRBV11-2; 10 bases fit TRBD2. This clonotype was sampled from a woman aged 18-29 years who had recovered from COVID-19. The sample consisted of PBMCs or T cells enriched from blood (not recorded which). CDR3 amino acids: CASSLRILAGNTDTQYF. In DNA, the CDR3 is TGTGCCAGCAGCTTACGTATACTAGCGGGGAACACAGATACGCAGTATTTT. Based on the CDR3 plus reference TRBV11-2 and TRBJ2-3, the full variable domain is EAGVAQSPRYKIIEKRQSVAFWCNPISGHATLYWYQQILGQGPKLLIQFQNNGVVDDSQLPKDRFSAERLKGVDSTLKIQPAKLEDSAVYLCASSLRILAGNTDTQYFGPGTRLTVL.